Presented here are 9 T cell receptor beta chains from one specimen sequenced in a study of STAT5B mutations in CD4+ large granular lymphocyte leukemia. Profiled with immunoSEQ multiplex PCR; TCRdb holds only in-frame clones, not every one. Found here are 32,000 or so clones, approximately 90% of them singletons; the top ten hold around 3.3%. The source material was CD4+ T cells from blood buffy coats. Source of these receptors: a human donor in good health.

The rearrangement links TRBV13 to TRBJ2-5, with 7 bases fitting TRBD1. The CDR3 covers 15 residues. Germline-derived CDR1 and CDR2 are PRHDT and FYEKMQ (reference sequence). With V trimmed by 0 bases and J by 5 bases, 6 bases remained unmatched. CDR3 amino acids: CASSLGGGKGETQYF. The CDR3 nucleotides are TGTGCCAGCAGCTTAGGAGGGGGCAAAGGGGAGACCCAGTACTTC.

V usage is TRBV7-2 and J usage is TRBJ1-4; D uncertain. This CDR3 is 12 amino acids long. Germline V CDR1 and CDR2: SGHTA, FQGNSA. V was pared by 5 bases and J by 8 bases, with 9 bases between. The CDR3, as DNA: TGTGCCAGCAGCCCCAGGAAGGAAAAACTGTTTTTT. Translating gives CASSPRKEKLFF.

The genes are TRBV19 and TRBJ2-3; 9 nucleotides line up with TRBD2. After removal of 5 bases from V and 4 bases from J, the junction contained 4 bases not matched to a gene. The germline CDR1 and CDR2 sequences are LNHDA and SQIVND (reference sequence). This CDR3 spans 14 amino acids. CDR3 in amino acids: CASSPSGMADTQYF. The CDR3 region has the DNA TGTGCCAGTAGTCCTAGCGGGATGGCAGATACGCAGTATTTT.

The chain employs TRBV28 and TRBJ1-5, with D unresolved. The CDR3 contains 13 residues. CDR1 and CDR2 (germline): MDHEN, SYDVKM. V was pared by 6 bases and J by 1 base, with 7 bases between. The CDR3 region is CASRGVSNQPQHF. DNA of the CDR3: TGTGCCAGCAGGGGAGTGAGCAATCAGCCCCAGCATTTT. The full variable domain, in which reference TRBV28 and TRBJ1-5 provide the parts outside the CDR3, is DVKVTQSSRYLVKRTGEKVFLECVQDMDHENMFWYRQDPGLGLRLIYFSYDVKMKEKGDIPEGYSVSREKKERFSLILESASTNQTSMYLCASRGVSNQPQHFGDGTRLSIL.

The chain carries TRBV5-1 and TRBJ1-1; possibly TRBD1 for D (5 bases). This CDR3 has 14 amino acids. Trimming left V 5 bases short and J 8 bases short, with 19 bases between. From germline, CDR1 is SGHRS and CDR2 YFSETQ. Written as DNA, the CDR3 is TGCGCCAGCAGACAAGCCCCGGGACGCCAAGAAGCTTTCTTT. The encoded protein is CASRQAPGRQEAFF. Complete variable domain (other parts from reference TRBV5-1 and TRBJ1-1): KAGVTQTPRYLIKTRGQQVTLSCSPISGHRSVSWYQQTPGQGLQFLFEYFSETQRNKGNFPGRFSGRQFSNSRSEMNVSTLELGDSALYLCASRQAPGRQEAFFGQGTRLTVV.

This chain links TRBV5-1 with TRBJ2-7, with 7 bases aligning to TRBD1. Germline values: CDR1 SGHRS, CDR2 YFSETQ. The CDR3 extends over 14 amino acids. V shed 0 bases, J shed 4 bases, and the junction held 4 bases outside the gene matches. The chain's CDR3 is CASSLGDRVYEQYF. The CDR3 DNA follows: TGCGCCAGCAGCTTGGGCGACAGGGTGTACGAGCAGTACTTC.

The chain carries TRBV6-1 and TRBJ1-2, with 8 nucleotides matching TRBD1. J lost 0 bases, V lost 6 bases, and 12 bases had no gene match. Germline CDR1 reads MNHNS; CDR2 reads SASEGT. The CDR3 has 17 amino acids. The CDR3 nucleotides read TGTGCCAGCAGAGAAAGACCGGGACAGGAGGCTAACTATGGCTACACCTTC. This encodes CASRERPGQEANYGYTF.

CDR3 region: CASSIDHRVSNGYTF. The CDR3 region has the DNA TGTGCCAGTAGTATAGACCACAGGGTCAGTAATGGCTACACCTTC. V gene TRBV19 combines with J gene TRBJ1-2; D is possibly TRBD1 (6 bases). The V gene lost 0 bases and the J gene lost 6 bases, with 14 bases spanning the gap. CDR3 length: 15 amino acids. CDR1 LNHDA and CDR2 SQIVND come from the germline V gene (reference sequence).

The genes are TRBV19 and TRBJ1-5, with D possibly being TRBD1 (5 bases). The CDR3 runs to 14 residues. The V end was cut by 10 bases, the J end by 4 bases, with 17 bases between. CDR1 and CDR2 from the germline V gene are LNHDA and SQIVND (reference sequence). CDR3 region: CATSSGTSNQPQHF. Written as DNA, the CDR3 is TGTGCCACCTCGTCAGGGACCTCTAATCAGCCCCAGCATTTT.